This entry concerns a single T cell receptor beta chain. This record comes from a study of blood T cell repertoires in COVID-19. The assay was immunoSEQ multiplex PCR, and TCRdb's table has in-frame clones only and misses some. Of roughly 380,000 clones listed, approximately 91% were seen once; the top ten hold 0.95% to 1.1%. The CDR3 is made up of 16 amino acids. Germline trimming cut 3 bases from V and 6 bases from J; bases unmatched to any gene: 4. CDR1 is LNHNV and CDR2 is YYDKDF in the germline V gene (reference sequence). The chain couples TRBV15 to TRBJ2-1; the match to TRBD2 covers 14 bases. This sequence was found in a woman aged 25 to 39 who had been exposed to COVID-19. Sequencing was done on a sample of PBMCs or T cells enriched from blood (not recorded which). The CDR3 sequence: CATSRYGTSGSNEQFF. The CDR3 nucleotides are TGTGCCACCAGCAGGTATGGGACTAGCGGGAGCAATGAGCAGTTCTTC. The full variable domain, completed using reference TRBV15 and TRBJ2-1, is DAMVIQNPRYQVTQFGKPVTLSCSQTLNHNVMYWYQQKSSQAPKLLFHYYDKDFNNEADTPDNFQSRRPNTSFCFLDIRSPGLGDTAMYLCATSRYGTSGSNEQFFGPGTRLTVL.